This entry is about one T cell receptor beta chain. The data stem from a study of blood T cell repertoires in COVID-19. Profiled with immunoSEQ multiplex PCR; TCRdb holds only in-frame clones, not every one. This sample has fewer than 100,000 clones, with more than 75% found just once. The sequencing input was peripheral blood. This clonotype originated in a human donor in a cohort sampled during active COVID-19.

CDR3 bases: TGTGCCAGTAACCCGGGACTTGCACGCTACGAGCAGTACTTC. It codes for CASNPGLARYEQYF. The rearrangement uses TRBV19 and TRBJ2-7, with D possibly matching TRBD2 (6 bases). V lost 7 bases to trimming and J lost 3 bases, with 16 bases between them. The germline gives CDR1 LNHDA, CDR2 SQIVND (reference sequence). The CDR3 totals 14 residues.